This record covers a single T cell receptor (beta chain). This sample is part of a study of blood T cell repertoires in COVID-19. Turning to the study itself: Some COVID-19 samples were acute and others convalescent; all came from the United States, Italy and Spain. The cDNA or gDNA used as material had been derived from T cells, B-cell-depleted T cells, or PBMCs.

The authors' processing: How many nucleated cells were present was estimated from reference gene primer amplification. Produced via immunoSEQ multiplex PCR; TCRdb's table is partial and in-frame only. Clone size and V and J calls were adopted from that table, with D and trimming inferred from the DNA. The sample yields roughly 260,000 clones, about 89% seen once. The V end lost 0 bases, the J end lost 1 base, and 14 bases lay between the germline ends. The CDR3 contains 17 residues. Germline-derived CDR1 and CDR2 are ENHRY and SYGVKD. The specimen sequenced was peripheral blood. The rearrangement joins TRBV10-3 to TRBJ2-3; possibly TRBD1 for D (5 bases). The clonotype comes from a man aged 35-49 years who had recovered from COVID-19. For the CDR3, the DNA is TGTGCCATCAGTGAGTCTCCTAGGGGAACGGGCACAGATACGCAGTATTTT. Protein sequence: CAISESPRGTGTDTQYF.